The 17 T cell receptor beta chains below all came from one sample that was sequenced in a study of shared clonotypes between healthy human individuals. Sequenced by immunoSEQ multiplex PCR; TCRdb stores in-frame clones only, minus some. The sample lists around 500,000 clones; 75% to 85% were seen once. Sequences were obtained from PBMCs. The receptors here all came from a woman in her thirties or forties in good health. Some clones in this sample may be carry-over from other donors' samples.

The genes are TRBV6-5 and TRBJ1-1; D uncertain. Germline V gene sequence: CDR1 MNHEY, CDR2 SVGAGI. The CDR3 spans 15 residues. V lost 0 bases and J lost 2, with 10 bases in between. Here the CDR3 DNA reads TGTGCCAGCAGTTACTCGAGGCTTTTAAACACTGAAGCTTTCTTT. Translation: CASSYSRLLNTEAFF.

On this clone: This sequence is one base from a far larger clone and is likely a read error. The chain has TRBV30 and TRBJ1-2; no definite D call. The CDR3 is 13 residues long. Trimming took off 2 bases at V and 4 bases at J, with 11 bases between the two ends. Looked up from germline, CDR1 is GTSNPN and CDR2 is SVGIG (reference sequence). The CDR3 nucleotides read TGTGCCTGGAGTTTGGGATGGATCTATGGCTACACCTTC. Residues: CAWSLGWIYGYTF.

The rearrangement uses TRBV7-8 and TRBJ2-5; D is perhaps TRBD1 (7 bases). CDR1 is SGHVS and CDR2 is FQNEAQ in the germline V gene. The CDR3 totals 16 residues. Trimming took off 5 bases at V and 3 bases at J, with 19 bases between the two ends. DNA of the CDR3: TGTGCCAGCAGCCAAAGGACAGGAGGGATTAAAGAGACCCAGTACTTC. This sequence encodes CASSQRTGGIKETQYF.

The V and J genes are TRBV7-9 and TRBJ1-4; a weak D match, TRBD1 (5 bases). Germline CDR1 is SEHNR and CDR2 is FQNEAQ (reference sequence). This CDR3 comprises 13 residues. The V end was cut by 5 bases, the J end by 5 bases, with 9 bases between. CDR3 bases: TGTGCCAGCAGCAGCAGACAGAATGAAAAACTGTTTTTT. Translation gives CASSSRQNEKLFF.

V gene TRBV7-2 combines with J gene TRBJ1-3, with TRBD1 matching 8 bases. The CDR3 is 17 amino acids. CDR1 is SGHTA and CDR2 is FQGNSA in the germline V gene. With V trimmed by 3 bases and J by 0 bases, 7 bases remained unmatched. CDR3 in amino acids: CASSLTGTGYSGNTIYF. In DNA form, the CDR3 reads TGTGCCAGCAGCTTGACCGGGACAGGTTACTCTGGAAACACCATATATTTT.

The J gene is TRBJ2-7, the V gene TRBV4-1; tentatively, D is TRBD1 or TRBD2 (5 bases each). The germline CDR1 and CDR2 sequences are MGHRA and YSYEKL. This CDR3 has 15 amino acids. V was trimmed by 3 bases and J by 4 bases, leaving 16 bases between them. The CDR3 coding sequence is TGCGCCAGCAGCCATCCACCGGGACGGCGGTACGAGCAGTACTTC. The encoded protein is CASSHPPGRRYEQYF.

The chain is built from TRBV7-3 and TRBJ2-7; 8 bases match TRBD2. Losses at the gene ends were 5 bases for V and 6 bases for J; bases not matched to a gene: 9. CDR1 and CDR2 from the germline V gene are SGHTA and FQGTGA. The CDR3 sequence is 14 residues long. The chain's CDR3 is CASSPMSGSSEQYF. In nucleotides, the CDR3 is TGTGCCAGCAGCCCAATGAGCGGGAGTTCCGAGCAGTACTTC.

The gene calls are TRBV29-1 and TRBJ1-4; no definite D call. The CDR3 has 13 amino acids. The V end lost 2 bases, the J end lost 5 bases, and 9 bases lay between the germline ends. The germline V gene encodes CDR1 SQVTM and CDR2 ANQGSEA. The CDR3 here is CSVEFSPNEKLFF. DNA for the CDR3: TGCAGCGTTGAATTCAGTCCAAATGAAAAACTGTTTTTT.

The rearrangement uses TRBV28 and TRBJ2-7; a weak D match, TRBD1 (5 bases). V was shortened by 3 bases and J by 1 base, with 13 bases between the two germline ends. The CDR3 sequence is 15 residues long. CDR1 and CDR2 from the germline V gene are MDHEN and SYDVKM. The CDR3 sequence: CASSFLRGPSYEQYF. The DNA of the CDR3 is TGTGCCAGCAGTTTTTTAAGGGGCCCTTCCTACGAGCAGTACTTC. The full variable domain, rest sourced from reference TRBV28 and TRBJ2-7, is DVKVTQSSRYLVKRTGEKVFLECVQDMDHENMFWYRQDPGLGLRLIYFSYDVKMKEKGDIPEGYSVSREKKERFSLILESASTNQTSMYLCASSFLRGPSYEQYFGPGTRLTVT.

There are a few counts of this clone. The genes are TRBV5-1 and TRBJ1-1; D is unresolved. V lost 4 bases and J 1 base, leaving 11 bases between the germline ends. CDR1 SGHRS and CDR2 YFSETQ come from the germline V gene. This CDR3 has 14 amino acids. Written as DNA, the CDR3 is TGCGCCAGCAGCGTGGAGGCGGGGAACACTGAAGCTTTCTTT. Protein: CASSVEAGNTEAFF.

V and J are TRBV10-3 and TRBJ1-2, with a weak D call TRBD1 (5 bases). V was clipped by 2 bases and J by 4 bases, with 17 bases between them. Germline CDR1 ENHRY, CDR2 SYGVKD. The CDR3 consists of 16 residues. The CDR3 loop is CAISEGGDTTSYGYTF. The CDR3 nucleotides read TGTGCCATCAGTGAGGGGGGGGATACGACCTCCTATGGCTACACCTTC.

V and J are TRBV2 and TRBJ2-7; TRBD1 matches at 11 bases. CDR1 SNHLY and CDR2 FYNNEI come from the germline V gene. Unmatched junction bases numbered 20, after V lost 1 base and J lost 3 bases. This CDR3 region has 21 residues. CDR3 bases: TGTGCCAGCAGTGAAGTTTCTTCATGGGACGCCCCCGGGACAGGGGGCTACGAGCAGTACTTC. Protein: CASSEVSSWDAPGTGGYEQYF.

This clone was observed a few times. V is TRBV13 and J is TRBJ1-6, with D unresolved. V lost 1 base and J 4 bases, leaving 8 bases between the germline ends. Germline CDR1 PRHDT, CDR2 FYEKMQ (reference sequence). CDR3 length equals 15 residues. The CDR3 nucleotides read TGTGCCAGCAGCTTAGAACGGGCGTATAATTCACCCCTCCACTTT. Translating it yields CASSLERAYNSPLHF.

CDR3 in DNA: TGTGCCATCAGTGAGGAGGCAGGAAGGCAGGATGGCTACACCTTC. Translation: CAISEEAGRQDGYTF. V is TRBV10-3 and J is TRBJ1-2; D remains unclear. The germline V gene encodes CDR1 ENHRY and CDR2 SYGVKD. V gave up 2 bases and J gave up 6 bases, with 16 bases separating them. The CDR3 consists of 15 residues.

V is TRBV2 and J is TRBJ2-3, with 14 bases aligning to TRBD2. The CDR3 is 19 amino acids. Germline assignment: CDR1 SNHLY and CDR2 FYNNEI. Losses at the gene ends were 1 base for V and 4 bases for J; bases not matched to a gene: 10. The CDR3 reads CASSEGPGLAGVWADTQYF. CDR3 nucleotide sequence: TGTGCCAGCAGTGAAGGACCGGGACTAGCGGGAGTATGGGCAGATACGCAGTATTTT.

The chain carries TRBV5-8 and TRBJ2-3; TRBD2 agrees at 14 bases. Germline V lookup: CDR1 SGHTS, CDR2 YDEGEE. The CDR3 totals 16 residues. V gave up 4 bases and J gave up 7 bases; unmatched junction bases: 8. The CDR3, as DNA: TGTGCCAGCAGCCTGCCGGGACTAGCGGGAGTAAATACGCAGTATTTT. Translated: CASSLPGLAGVNTQYF.

The chain employs TRBV13 and TRBJ1-1; TRBD1 aligns across 12 bases. CDR3 length: 17 amino acids. The V segment lost 5 bases and the J segment 1 base; nucleotides outside the gene matches: 8. Germline assignment: CDR1 PRHDT and CDR2 FYEKMQ (reference sequence). CDR3 loop: CASSLRGTGGPNTEAFF. The DNA for the CDR3 is TGTGCCAGCAGCCTCCGGGGGACAGGGGGCCCGAACACTGAAGCTTTCTTT. Full variable domain (rest looked up from reference TRBV13 and TRBJ1-1): AAGVIQSPRHLIKEKRETATLKCYPIPRHDTVYWYQQGPGQDPQFLISFYEKMQSDKGSIPDRFSAQQFSDYHSELNMSSLELGDSALYFCASSLRGTGGPNTEAFFGQGTRLTVV.